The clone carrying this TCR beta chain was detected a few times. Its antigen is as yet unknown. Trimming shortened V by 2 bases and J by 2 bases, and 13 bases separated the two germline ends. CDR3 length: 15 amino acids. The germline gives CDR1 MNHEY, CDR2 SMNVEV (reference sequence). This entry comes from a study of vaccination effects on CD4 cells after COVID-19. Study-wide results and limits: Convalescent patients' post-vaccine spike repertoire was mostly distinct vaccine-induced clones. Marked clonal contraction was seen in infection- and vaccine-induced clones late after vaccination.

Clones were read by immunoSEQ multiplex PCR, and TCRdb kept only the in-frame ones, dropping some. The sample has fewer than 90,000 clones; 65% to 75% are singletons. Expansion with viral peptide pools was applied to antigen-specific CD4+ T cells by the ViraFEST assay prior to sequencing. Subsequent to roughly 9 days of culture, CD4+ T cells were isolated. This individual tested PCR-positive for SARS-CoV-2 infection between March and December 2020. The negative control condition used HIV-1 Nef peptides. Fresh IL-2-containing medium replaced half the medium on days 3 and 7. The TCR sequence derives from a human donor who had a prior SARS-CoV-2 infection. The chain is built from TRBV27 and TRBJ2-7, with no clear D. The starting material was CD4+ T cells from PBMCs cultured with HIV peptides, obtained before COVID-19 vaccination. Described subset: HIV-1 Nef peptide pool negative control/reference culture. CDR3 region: CASSLNRQPAYEQYF. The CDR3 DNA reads TGTGCCAGCAGTTTAAACCGCCAGCCAGCCTACGAGCAGTACTTC.